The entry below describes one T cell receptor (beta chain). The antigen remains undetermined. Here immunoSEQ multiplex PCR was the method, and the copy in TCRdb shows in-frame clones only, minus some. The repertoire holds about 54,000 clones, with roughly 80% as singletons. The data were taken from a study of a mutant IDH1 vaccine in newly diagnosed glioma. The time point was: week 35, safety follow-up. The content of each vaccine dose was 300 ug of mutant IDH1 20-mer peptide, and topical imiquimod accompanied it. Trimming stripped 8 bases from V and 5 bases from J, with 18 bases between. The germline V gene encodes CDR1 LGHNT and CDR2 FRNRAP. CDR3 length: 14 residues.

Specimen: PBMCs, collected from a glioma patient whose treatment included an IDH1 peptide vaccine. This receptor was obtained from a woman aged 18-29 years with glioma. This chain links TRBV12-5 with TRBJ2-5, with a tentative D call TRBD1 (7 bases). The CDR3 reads CASSGGQTRETQYF. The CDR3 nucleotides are TGTGCTAGTTCCGGGGGACAGACAAGGGAGACCCAGTACTTC.